Presented here are 27 T cell receptor beta chains from one specimen sequenced in a study of blood T cells in healthy people across ages. The use of a sample-barcoded 5' primer and a J-beta primer mix characterized a second PCR of about 6 to 12 cycles. TCRdb passed the 5' RACE reads through MiXCR, listing each CDR3 protein once. The sample consists of more than 1.4 million distinct CDR3 sequences, around 39% of them appearing once. The sequencing input was blood. Every receptor here comes from a young woman in good health.

The gene calls are TRBV12-3 or TRBV12-4 and TRBJ1-4; D gene ambiguous. This CDR3 comprises 14 residues. Trimming took off 4 bases at V and 4 bases at J, with 10 bases between the two ends. Here the CDR3 DNA reads TGTGCCAGCAGTTCGGCCAGTCTTAATGAAAAACTGTTTTTT. It is translated as CASSSASLNEKLFF.

The V call is TRBV12-3 or TRBV12-4, the J call TRBJ2-2; the match to TRBD2 covers 8 bases. The J segment lost 6 bases and the V segment lost 5 bases, leaving 11 bases of the junction unmatched. This CDR3 has 16 amino acids. CDR3: CASSPPTGGGAGELFF. The DNA of the CDR3 is TGTGCCAGCAGTCCCCCCACGGGAGGGGGGGCCGGGGAGCTGTTTTTT.

This chain connects TRBV7-2 to TRBJ1-4, with TRBD1 matching over 8 bases. The CDR3 is 15 amino acids. V was pared by 6 bases and J by 5 bases, with 8 bases of the junction left unmatched. Per the germline V gene, CDR1 is SGHTA and CDR2 is FQGNSA. The DNA for the CDR3 is TGTGCCAGCAGTTCCGACAGGGGTGGAAATGAAAAACTGTTTTTT. Amino acids: CASSSDRGGNEKLFF.

With regard to this clonotype: At one of its ends the junction is not consistent with the germline gene, which may arise from a read error. The chain links TRBV2 to TRBJ2-3; 9 bases agree with TRBD2. Germline CDR1 reads SNHLY; CDR2 reads FYNNEI. This CDR3 has 15 amino acids. Written as DNA, the CDR3 is TGTGCCAGCAGTAAAGCGGGGGGTAACACAGATACGCAGTATTTT. Its protein is CASSKAGGNTDTQYF.

V and J are TRBV6-2 or TRBV6-3 and TRBJ2-3, with 9 positions matching TRBD2. This CDR3 has 19 residues. Germline CDR1 reads MNHEY; CDR2 reads SVGEGT. V was clipped by 0 bases and J by 2 bases; unmatched bases: 12. The CDR3 DNA is TGTGCCAGCAGTTACTCGAAAGACCTAGCGGGGCTTCCCACAGATACGCAGTATTTT. This codes for CASSYSKDLAGLPTDTQYF.

The V call is TRBV19, the J call TRBJ2-7; 8 bases are a match to TRBD1. The J call may be faulty, since TRBJ2-5 better matches the DNA end. Germline V lookup: CDR1 LNHDA, CDR2 SQIVND (reference sequence). This CDR3 region has 15 residues. CDR3 DNA sequence: TGTGCCAGTAGTATCGGGGCAGGGGGCACTGAGACCCAGTACTTC. This translates into CASSIGAGGTETQYF.

This chain connects TRBV10-3 to TRBJ1-1, with D perhaps TRBD1 (6 bases). The V and J ends lost 4 bases and 1 base respectively, with 10 bases between them. CDR1 is ENHRY, CDR2 SYGVKD, per germline. There are 14 residues in the CDR3. The CDR3 protein is CAISAAGANTEAFF. The CDR3 nucleotides read TGTGCCATCAGTGCTGCAGGGGCGAACACTGAAGCTTTCTTT.

This sequence joins TRBV5-1 and TRBJ1-2; TRBD1 is a possible D gene (5 bases). CDR3 size: 14 residues. Germline CDR1 and CDR2: SGHRS and YFSETQ. V lost 2 bases, J lost 8 bases, and 16 bases lay in between. CDR3 in amino acids: CASSLDSSLGGYTF. CDR3 nucleotide sequence: TGCGCCAGCAGCTTAGACAGTTCACTGGGAGGCTACACCTTC.

This clonotype was seen a handful of times. The chain combines TRBV6-5 with TRBJ2-6; D call uncertain. Germline V CDR1 and CDR2: MNHEY, SVGAGI. V was cut by 4 bases and J by 3 bases, with 7 bases left in between. This CDR3 is 14 amino acids long. In DNA form, the CDR3 reads TGTGCCAGCAGTTCGGACGGTGGGGCCAACGTCCTGACTTTC. Amino acids: CASSSDGGANVLTF.

The DNA for the CDR3 is TGTGCCAGCAGCGCCACTAGCGGGCCTGAGCAGTTCTTC. Translated: CASSATSGPEQFF. The V and J genes are TRBV7-9 and TRBJ2-1; 9 bases are a match to TRBD2. The V gene's germline CDR1 is SEHNR and CDR2 FQNEAQ (reference sequence). CDR3 length: 13 residues. Trimming took 5 bases from V and 9 from J; bases not matched to a gene: 5.

This rearrangement joins TRBV6-1 to TRBJ2-7; a weak D match, TRBD2 (6 bases). V lost 7 bases and J lost 2, with 21 bases in between. Germline V gene sequence: CDR1 MNHNS, CDR2 SASEGT. The CDR3 is 16 amino acids. The CDR3 sequence is CASIRRGGDFPYEQYF. The CDR3 coding sequence is TGTGCCAGCATTCGGCGCGGAGGGGATTTTCCCTACGAGCAGTACTTC.

This clonotype was detected a few times. V usage is TRBV24-1 and J usage is TRBJ2-1; D gene uncertain. Looked up from germline, CDR1 is KGHDR and CDR2 is SFDVKD. Trimming took 4 bases from V and 0 from J, leaving 6 bases between them. This CDR3 comprises 14 residues. The CDR3 loop is CATSELTSYNEQFF. For the CDR3, the DNA is TGTGCCACCAGTGAATTGACCTCCTACAATGAGCAGTTCTTC.

This chain links TRBV7-9 with TRBJ2-7; D possibly matches TRBD1 or TRBD2 (5 bases each). Germline loops: CDR1 SEHNR, CDR2 FQNEAQ (reference sequence). The CDR3 covers 16 residues. V shed 0 bases and J shed 2 bases, with 14 bases lying between them. CDR3: CASSLALVREPYEQYF. In nucleotides, the CDR3 is TGTGCCAGCAGCTTAGCCCTGGTCAGGGAGCCCTACGAGCAGTACTTC.

This clonotype has just a few counts. The chain combines TRBV4-1 with TRBJ2-5; D gene unclear. Germline lookup yields CDR1 MGHRA and CDR2 YSYEKL. The CDR3 consists of 17 residues. Between the trimmed V and J ends, which lost 1 base and 2 bases, there was a span of 17 bases. The CDR3 protein is CASSQGLLGPFQETQYF. In DNA, the CDR3 is TGCGCCAGCAGCCAAGGCCTCCTGGGCCCATTTCAAGAGACCCAGTACTTC.

The genes are TRBV12-5 and TRBJ2-5, with D hard to call. Deletions cut 0 bases from V and 1 base from J, with 6 bases between. Germline V gene lookup returns CDR1 LGHNT and CDR2 FRNRAP. This CDR3 has 14 amino acids. CDR3 sequence reads: CASGLVPIQETQYF. The CDR3 nucleotides are TGTGCTAGTGGTTTGGTTCCCATCCAAGAGACCCAGTACTTC. Complete variable domain (other parts from reference TRBV12-5 and TRBJ2-5): DARVTQTPRHKVTEMGQEVTMRCQPILGHNTVFWYRQTMMQGLELLAYFRNRAPLDDSGMPKDRFSAEMPDATLATLKIQPSEPRDSAVYFCASGLVPIQETQYFGPGTRLLVL.

V usage is TRBV27 and J usage is TRBJ1-2, with D perhaps TRBD1 (6 bases). The V gene lost 4 bases and the J gene lost 7 bases, with 16 bases spanning the gap. Germline V gene lookup returns CDR1 MNHEY and CDR2 SMNVEV (reference sequence). The CDR3 length is 14 residues. Here the CDR3 DNA reads TGTGCCAGCAGTTCACTCGTGGGGGCCGGTGGCTACACCTTC. It is translated as CASSSLVGAGGYTF.

The CDR3 loop is CASSSIAGESWNEQFF. CDR3 sequence (DNA): TGTGCCAGCAGCTCAATAGCGGGAGAATCGTGGAATGAGCAGTTCTTC. The rearrangement uses TRBV11-1 and TRBJ2-1, with 9 bases fitting TRBD2. The germline V gene encodes CDR1 SGHAT and CDR2 FQDESV (reference sequence). This CDR3 is built from 16 residues. The V gene end was trimmed by 4 bases and the J gene end by 7 bases; junction bases not matched to a gene: 11. Together with reference TRBV11-1 and TRBJ2-1, the CDR3 gives the full variable domain: EAEVAQSPRYKITEKSQAVAFWCDPISGHATLYWYRQILGQGPELLVQFQDESVVDDSQLPKDRFSAERLKGVDSTLKIQPAELGDSAMYLCASSSIAGESWNEQFFGPGTRLTVL.

J is TRBJ2-3 and V is TRBV11-2; D is perhaps TRBD1 (5 bases). CDR1 and CDR2 from the germline V gene are SGHAT and FQNNGV. The CDR3 is made up of 18 amino acids. V gave up 1 base and J gave up 4 bases, with 21 bases separating them. This chain's CDR3 is CASSLGKTDSGRADTQYF. The CDR3 region has the DNA TGTGCCAGCAGCTTAGGGAAAACAGATTCTGGCAGGGCAGATACGCAGTATTTT.

The chain combines TRBV4-1 with TRBJ2-3, with D hard to call. The CDR3 extends over 14 amino acids. The germline V and J ends were trimmed by 5 bases and 2 bases, with 11 bases remaining between them. Germline values: CDR1 MGHRA, CDR2 YSYEKL. CDR3 coding DNA: TGCGCCAGCAGCAGAACGCTGATCACAGATACGCAGTATTTT. Translated: CASSRTLITDTQYF.

This clonotype was detected a few times. The chain links TRBV7-9 to TRBJ1-2, with D tentatively TRBD1 (6 bases). V was cut by 1 base and J by 0 bases, with 9 bases left in between. CDR3 size: 15 residues. Germline CDR1 is SEHNR and CDR2 is FQNEAQ (reference sequence). The CDR3 is CASSLGDTTNYGYTF. The CDR3 DNA follows: TGTGCCAGCAGCTTAGGGGACACTACTAACTATGGCTACACCTTC.

This clonotype appeared a few times. CDR3 protein: CASSLGTSGASSYEQYF. Here the CDR3 DNA reads TGTGCCAGCTCACTTGGGACTAGCGGGGCTAGCTCCTACGAGCAGTACTTC. V and J are TRBV18 and TRBJ2-7, with TRBD2 matching 13 bases. V dropped 4 bases and J dropped 0; count of bases not matched to a gene: 6. The CDR3 contains 17 residues. CDR1 and CDR2 (germline): KGHSH, LQKENI.

This sequence joins TRBV7-9 and TRBJ2-1; 7 positions match TRBD2. The germline V gene has CDR1 SEHNR and CDR2 FQNEAQ (reference sequence). This CDR3 is 15 amino acids long. After removal of 11 bases from V and 9 bases from J, the junction contained 19 bases not matched to a gene. The CDR3 loop is CAQTTPGLVISEQFF. DNA for the CDR3: TGTGCCCAAACAACCCCTGGACTAGTGATATCTGAGCAGTTCTTC.

This rearrangement joins TRBV20-1 to TRBJ1-1; D ambiguous. The length of the CDR3 is 12 residues. The V gene's germline CDR1 is DFQATT and CDR2 SNEGSKA (reference sequence). V was trimmed by 6 bases and J by 1 base, leaving 9 bases between them. The CDR3 reads CSAGEGNTEAFF. The CDR3 DNA sequence: TGCAGTGCCGGGGAGGGGAACACTGAAGCTTTCTTT.

V is TRBV6-2 or TRBV6-3 and J is TRBJ2-1; 9 nucleotides align to TRBD2. V shed 5 bases and J 9 bases; nucleotides not matched to a gene: 8. The germline V gene encodes CDR1 MNHEY and CDR2 SVGEGT. The CDR3 has 14 residues. CDR3 nucleotide sequence: TGTGCCAGCAGTCCGAGCGGGGGGAGTGGTGAGCAGTTCTTC. Amino acid sequence: CASSPSGGSGEQFF.

Many counts were recorded for this clonotype. The V call is TRBV27, the J call TRBJ1-2, with 9 bases that match TRBD1. Unmatched junction bases numbered 7, after V lost 5 bases and J lost 6 bases. The CDR3 loop spans 14 amino acids. Germline V gene data show CDR1 as MNHEY and CDR2 as SMNVEV (reference sequence). The CDR3 region is CASSPWTGEDGYTF. The DNA of the CDR3 is TGTGCCAGCAGTCCGTGGACAGGGGAAGATGGCTACACCTTC.

The CDR3 coding sequence is TGCAGTGCTAGAGAAATAGGGACAGAATTAAACTATGGCTACACCTTC. Translating it yields CSAREIGTELNYGYTF. V is TRBV20-1 and J is TRBJ1-2; 7 bases agree with TRBD1. CDR3 size: 16 residues. The ends lost 0 bases at V and 2 bases at J; junction bases unmatched: 9. CDR1 and CDR2 from the germline V gene are DFQATT and SNEGSKA (reference sequence).

The J gene is TRBJ2-1, the V gene TRBV4-2; D is ambiguous. V lost 0 bases to trimming and J lost 6 bases, with 21 bases between them. In germline, CDR1 is LGHNA, CDR2 YNFKEQ. The length of the CDR3 is 18 residues. The CDR3 is CASSQDRSKYNLPNEQFF. CDR3 nucleotide sequence: TGTGCCAGCAGCCAAGATCGGTCCAAATACAACCTCCCCAATGAGCAGTTCTTC.